This T cell receptor beta chain is from a study of OX40 agonist ivuxolimab in advanced cancers. Findings and limits, study-wide: By week 6 at 0.1 to 3.0 mg/kg, blood CD4+ and CD8+ T cells had expanded clonally.

On this clone itself: The antigen is not known.

TCRdb's table, derived via immunoSEQ multiplex PCR, lists solely in-frame clones and lacks some. Of 76,000 or so clones listed, roughly nine tenths are singletons. Trimming cost V 4 bases and J 5 bases; bases outside gene matches: 12. The CDR3 sequence is 16 residues long. From germline, CDR1 is SGDLS and CDR2 YYNGEE. This sequence was found in an adult with an advanced solid tumor such as melanoma, head and neck, liver or kidney cancer. V gene TRBV9 combines with J gene TRBJ2-7; TRBD2 matches 10 bases. Here the sequenced sample was CD4+ or CD8+ T cells sorted from blood, taken in a trial of the OX40 agonist ivuxolimab. CDR3 DNA: TGTGCCAGCAGCCCCCACGGCCAGCTAGCGGGAGACGAGCAGTACTTC. It yields the protein CASSPHGQLAGDEQYF.